This record concerns one T cell receptor (beta chain) sequence. Its specificity is not known. The sample originates from a study of beta chain features in type 1 diabetes. Study information: Healthy donors resembled patients in age, gender and cell yields.

V dropped 0 bases and J dropped 0 bases, with 12 bases sitting between them. CDR1 is LNHNV, CDR2 YYDKDF, per germline (reference sequence). This CDR3 is 17 amino acids long. The entirety of the isolated RNA underwent reverse transcription, so expressed TCRB transcripts were sequenced. Profiling relied on immunoSEQ multiplex PCR, and the TCRdb table lists in-frame clones only, not all of them. The sample lists about 470,000 clones, 25% to 35% occurring once. Broader study findings: Compared to healthy donors, patients appeared to have naive, central memory and Treg TCRB repertoires that were more alike.

The receptor was isolated from a young man in good health. The chain employs TRBV15 and TRBJ2-4, with D possibly being TRBD1 (6 bases). Sequencing input: naive CD4+ T cells from blood. The CDR3, as DNA: TGTGCCACCAGCAGAGATTTACAGGGATTAGCCAAAAACATTCAGTACTTC. This encodes CATSRDLQGLAKNIQYF.